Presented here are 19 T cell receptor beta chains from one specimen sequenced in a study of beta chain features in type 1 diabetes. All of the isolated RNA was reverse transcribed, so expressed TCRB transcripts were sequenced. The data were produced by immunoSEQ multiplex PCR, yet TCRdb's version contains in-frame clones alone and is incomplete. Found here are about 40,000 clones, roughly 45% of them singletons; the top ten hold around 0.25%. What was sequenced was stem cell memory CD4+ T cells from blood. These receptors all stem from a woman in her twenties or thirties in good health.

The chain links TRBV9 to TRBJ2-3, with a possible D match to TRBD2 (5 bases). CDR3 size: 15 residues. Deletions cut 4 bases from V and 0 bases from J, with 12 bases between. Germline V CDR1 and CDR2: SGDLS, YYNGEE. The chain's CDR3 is CASSWSGTSTDTQYF. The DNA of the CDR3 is TGTGCCAGCAGCTGGAGCGGAACAAGCACAGATACGCAGTATTTT.

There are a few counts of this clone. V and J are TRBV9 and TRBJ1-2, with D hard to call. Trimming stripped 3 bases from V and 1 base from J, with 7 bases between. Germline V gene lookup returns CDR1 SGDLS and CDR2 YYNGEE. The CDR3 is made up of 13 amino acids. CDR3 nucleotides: TGTGCCAGCAGCGCCATCAGTAACTATGGCTACACCTTC. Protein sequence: CASSAISNYGYTF.

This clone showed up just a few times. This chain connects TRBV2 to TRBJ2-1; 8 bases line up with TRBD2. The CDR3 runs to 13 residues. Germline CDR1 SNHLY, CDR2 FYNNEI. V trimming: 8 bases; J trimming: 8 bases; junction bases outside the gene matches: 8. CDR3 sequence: CASSPGLVYEQFF. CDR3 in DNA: TGTGCCAGCTCTCCGGGACTAGTGTATGAGCAGTTCTTC.

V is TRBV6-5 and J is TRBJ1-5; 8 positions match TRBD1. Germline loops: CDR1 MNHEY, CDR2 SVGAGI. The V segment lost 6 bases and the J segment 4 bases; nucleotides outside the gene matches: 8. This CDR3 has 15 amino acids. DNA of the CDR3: TGTGCCAGCAGACCGGACAGGGCGGAAAATCAGCCCCAGCATTTT. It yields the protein CASRPDRAENQPQHF.

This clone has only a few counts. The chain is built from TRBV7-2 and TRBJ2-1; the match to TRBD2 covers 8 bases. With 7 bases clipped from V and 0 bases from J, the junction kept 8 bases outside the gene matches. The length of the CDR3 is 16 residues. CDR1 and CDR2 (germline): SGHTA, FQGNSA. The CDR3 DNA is TGTGCCAGCACTGAAAGAGCGGGGGTCTCCTACAATGAGCAGTTCTTC. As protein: CASTERAGVSYNEQFF.

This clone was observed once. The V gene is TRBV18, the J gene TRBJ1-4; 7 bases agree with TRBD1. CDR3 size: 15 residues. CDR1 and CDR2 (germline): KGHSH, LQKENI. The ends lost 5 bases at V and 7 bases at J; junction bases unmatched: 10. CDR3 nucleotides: TGTGCCAGCTCAGAACCGGGACAGATATCTGAAAAACTGTTTTTT. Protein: CASSEPGQISEKLFF.

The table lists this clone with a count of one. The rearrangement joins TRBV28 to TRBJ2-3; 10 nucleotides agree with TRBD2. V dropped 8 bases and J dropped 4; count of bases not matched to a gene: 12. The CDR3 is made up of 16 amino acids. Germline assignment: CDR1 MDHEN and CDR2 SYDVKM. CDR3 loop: CASGSGRIDSADTQYF. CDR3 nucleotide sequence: TGTGCCAGCGGTAGCGGGAGGATTGATTCAGCAGATACGCAGTATTTT.

The chain's CDR3 is CASRGTGGENEQFF. The CDR3 DNA reads TGTGCCAGCAGGGGAACAGGGGGTGAAAATGAGCAGTTCTTC. The chain has TRBV7-3 and TRBJ2-1; 8 bases are shared with TRBD1. J was trimmed by 7 bases and V by 6 bases; bases with no gene match: 8. Germline V gives CDR1 SGHTA, CDR2 FQGTGA. The CDR3 has 14 amino acids.

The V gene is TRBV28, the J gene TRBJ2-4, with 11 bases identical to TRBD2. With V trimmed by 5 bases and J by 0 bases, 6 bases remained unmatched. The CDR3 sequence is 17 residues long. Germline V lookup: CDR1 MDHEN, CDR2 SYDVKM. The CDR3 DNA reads TGTGCCAGCAGTCTGACTAGCGGGACGCTAGCCAAAAACATTCAGTACTTC. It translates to CASSLTSGTLAKNIQYF.

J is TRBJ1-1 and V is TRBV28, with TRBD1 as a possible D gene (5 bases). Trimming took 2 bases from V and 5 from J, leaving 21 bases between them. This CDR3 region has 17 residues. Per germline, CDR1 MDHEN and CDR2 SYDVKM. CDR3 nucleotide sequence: TGTGCCAGCAGTTTACCCCGGGGGGTAGGAGGTTATACTGAAGCTTTCTTT. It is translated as CASSLPRGVGGYTEAFF.

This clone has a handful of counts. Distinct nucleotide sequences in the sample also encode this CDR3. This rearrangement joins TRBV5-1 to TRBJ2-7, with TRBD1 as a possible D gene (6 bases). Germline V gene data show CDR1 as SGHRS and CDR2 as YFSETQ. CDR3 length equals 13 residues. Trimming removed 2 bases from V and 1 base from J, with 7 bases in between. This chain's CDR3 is CASSLGQSYEQYF. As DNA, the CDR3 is TGCGCCAGCAGCTTAGGACAGTCCTACGAGCAGTACTTC.

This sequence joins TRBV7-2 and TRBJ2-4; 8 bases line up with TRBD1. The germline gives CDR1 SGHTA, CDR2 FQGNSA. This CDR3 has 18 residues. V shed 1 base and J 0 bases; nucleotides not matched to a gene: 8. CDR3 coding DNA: TGTGCCAGCAGCTTAGGGGACAGGTCCTCCTTAGCCAAAAACATTCAGTACTTC. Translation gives CASSLGDRSSLAKNIQYF.

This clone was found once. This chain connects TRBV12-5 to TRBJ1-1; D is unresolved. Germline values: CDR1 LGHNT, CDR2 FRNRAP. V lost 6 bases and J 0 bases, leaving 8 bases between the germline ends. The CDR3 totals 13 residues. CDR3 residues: CASGKQLNTEAFF. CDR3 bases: TGTGCTAGTGGGAAACAGCTGAACACTGAAGCTTTCTTT.

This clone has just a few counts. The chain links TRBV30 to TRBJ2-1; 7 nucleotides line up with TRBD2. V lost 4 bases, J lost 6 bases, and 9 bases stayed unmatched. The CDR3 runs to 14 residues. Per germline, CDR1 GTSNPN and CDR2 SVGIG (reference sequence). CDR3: CAWTRSGRGNEQFF. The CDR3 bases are TGTGCCTGGACTCGGTCGGGGAGGGGCAATGAGCAGTTCTTC.

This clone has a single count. CDR3 in DNA: TGTGCCAGCAGCCCGTGGGCTAGCGGAAACACCGGGGAGCTGTTTTTT. Translating gives CASSPWASGNTGELFF. This chain links TRBV7-2 with TRBJ2-2, with TRBD2 matching over 7 bases. The germline V gene has CDR1 SGHTA and CDR2 FQGNSA. V shed 5 bases and J 2 bases; nucleotides not matched to a gene: 8. The CDR3 extends over 16 amino acids.

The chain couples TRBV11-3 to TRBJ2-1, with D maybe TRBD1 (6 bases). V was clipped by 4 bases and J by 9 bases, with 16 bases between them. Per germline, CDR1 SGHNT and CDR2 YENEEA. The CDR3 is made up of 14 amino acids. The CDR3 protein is CASSSQGKFGEQFF. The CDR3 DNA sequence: TGTGCCAGCAGCTCACAGGGAAAGTTCGGTGAGCAGTTCTTC. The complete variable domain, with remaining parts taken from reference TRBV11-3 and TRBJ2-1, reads EAGVVQSPRYKIIEKKQPVAFWCNPISGHNTLYWYLQNLGQGPELLIRYENEEAVDDSQLPKDRFSAERLKGVDSTLKIQPAELGDSAVYLCASSSQGKFGEQFFGPGTRLTVL.

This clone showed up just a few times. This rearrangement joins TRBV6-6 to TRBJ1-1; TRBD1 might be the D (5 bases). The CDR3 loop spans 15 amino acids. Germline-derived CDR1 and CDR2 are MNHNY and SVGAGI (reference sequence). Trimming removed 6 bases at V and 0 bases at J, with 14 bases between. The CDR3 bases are TGTGCCAGCAGGGCTCAGGGAAGGATGAACACTGAAGCTTTCTTT. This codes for CASRAQGRMNTEAFF.

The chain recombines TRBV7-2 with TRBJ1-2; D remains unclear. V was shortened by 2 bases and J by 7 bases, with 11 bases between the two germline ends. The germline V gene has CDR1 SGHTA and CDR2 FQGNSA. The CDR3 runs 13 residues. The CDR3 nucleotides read TGTGCCAGCAGCTTACAACTAGAACGTGGCTACACCTTC. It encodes CASSLQLERGYTF.

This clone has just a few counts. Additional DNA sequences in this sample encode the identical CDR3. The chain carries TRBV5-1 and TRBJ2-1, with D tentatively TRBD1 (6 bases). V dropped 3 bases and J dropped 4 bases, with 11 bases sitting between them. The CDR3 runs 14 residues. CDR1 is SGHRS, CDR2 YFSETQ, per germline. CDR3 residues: CASSSGQTYNEQFF. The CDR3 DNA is TGCGCCAGCAGCTCCGGACAGACTTACAATGAGCAGTTCTTC. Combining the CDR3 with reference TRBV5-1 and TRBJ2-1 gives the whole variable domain KAGVTQTPRYLIKTRGQQVTLSCSPISGHRSVSWYQQTPGQGLQFLFEYFSETQRNKGNFPGRFSGRQFSNSRSEMNVSTLELGDSALYLCASSSGQTYNEQFFGPGTRLTVL.